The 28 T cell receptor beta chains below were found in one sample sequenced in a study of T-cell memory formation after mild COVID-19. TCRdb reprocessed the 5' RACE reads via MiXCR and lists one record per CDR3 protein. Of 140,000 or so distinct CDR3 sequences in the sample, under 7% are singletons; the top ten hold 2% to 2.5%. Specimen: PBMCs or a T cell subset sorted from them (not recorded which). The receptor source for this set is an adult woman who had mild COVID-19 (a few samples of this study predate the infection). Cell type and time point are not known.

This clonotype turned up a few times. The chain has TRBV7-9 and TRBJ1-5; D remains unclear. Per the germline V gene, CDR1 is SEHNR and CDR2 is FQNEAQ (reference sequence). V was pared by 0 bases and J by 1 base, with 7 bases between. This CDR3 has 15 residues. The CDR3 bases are TGTGCCAGCAGCTTAGCGGCAGGCAGCAATCAGCCCCAGCATTTT. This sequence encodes CASSLAAGSNQPQHF.

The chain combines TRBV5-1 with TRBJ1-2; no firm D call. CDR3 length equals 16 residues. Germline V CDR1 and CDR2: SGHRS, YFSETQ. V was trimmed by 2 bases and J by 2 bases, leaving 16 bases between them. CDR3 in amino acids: CASSLAQSRQNYGYTF. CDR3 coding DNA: TGCGCCAGCAGCTTAGCCCAGAGCCGCCAGAACTATGGCTACACCTTC.

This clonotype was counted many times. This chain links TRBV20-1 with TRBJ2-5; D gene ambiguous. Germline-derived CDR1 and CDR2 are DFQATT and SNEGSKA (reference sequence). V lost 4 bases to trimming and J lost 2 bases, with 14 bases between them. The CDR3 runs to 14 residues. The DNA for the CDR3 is TGCAGTGCTATCCCCCCCTGGCAACAAGAGACCCAGTACTTC. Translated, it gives CSAIPPWQQETQYF.

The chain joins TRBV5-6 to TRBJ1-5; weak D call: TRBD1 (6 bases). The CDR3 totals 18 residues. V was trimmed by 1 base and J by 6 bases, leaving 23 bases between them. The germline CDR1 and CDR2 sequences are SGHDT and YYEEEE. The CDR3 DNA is TGTGCCAGCAGCTTGTCCCATCAGGCGGGACAACTTGGTCAGCCCCAGCATTTT. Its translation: CASSLSHQAGQLGQPQHF.

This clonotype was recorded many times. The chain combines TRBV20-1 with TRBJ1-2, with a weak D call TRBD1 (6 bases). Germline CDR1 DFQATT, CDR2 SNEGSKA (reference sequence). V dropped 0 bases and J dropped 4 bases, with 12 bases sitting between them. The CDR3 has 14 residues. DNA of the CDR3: TGCAGTGCTAGAGATATCACAGGGACCTATGGCTACACCTTC. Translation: CSARDITGTYGYTF.

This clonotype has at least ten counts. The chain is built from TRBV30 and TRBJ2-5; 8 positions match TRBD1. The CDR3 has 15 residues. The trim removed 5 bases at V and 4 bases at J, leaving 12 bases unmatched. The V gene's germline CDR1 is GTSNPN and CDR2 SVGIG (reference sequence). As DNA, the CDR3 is TGTGCCTGGGGACTTCTCGGCAGGGGGCGAGAGACCCAGTACTTC. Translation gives CAWGLLGRGRETQYF.

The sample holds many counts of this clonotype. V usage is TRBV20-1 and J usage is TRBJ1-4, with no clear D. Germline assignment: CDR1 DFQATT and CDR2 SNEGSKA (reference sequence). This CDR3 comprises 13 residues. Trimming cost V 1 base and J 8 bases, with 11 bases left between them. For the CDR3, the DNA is TGCAGTGCTAGAGCAGGCGGACGGGAAAAACTGTTTTTT. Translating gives CSARAGGREKLFF.

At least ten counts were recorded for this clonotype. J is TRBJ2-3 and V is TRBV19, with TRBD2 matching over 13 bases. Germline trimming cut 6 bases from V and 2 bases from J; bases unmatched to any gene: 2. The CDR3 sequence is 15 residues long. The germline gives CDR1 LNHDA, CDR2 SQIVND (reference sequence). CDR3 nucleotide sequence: TGTGCCAGTAGGACTAGCGGGAGGTTCACAGATACGCAGTATTTT. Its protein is CASRTSGRFTDTQYF.

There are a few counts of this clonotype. The CDR3 loop reads CATSRDRGRDQPQHF. The CDR3 DNA sequence: TGTGCCACCAGTCGGGACAGGGGGCGCGATCAGCCCCAGCATTTT. This chain connects TRBV15 to TRBJ1-5, with 12 bases lining up with TRBD1. Trimming took 6 bases from V and 5 from J; bases not matched to a gene: 5. The germline V gene has CDR1 LNHNV and CDR2 YYDKDF (reference sequence). The length of the CDR3 is 15 residues.

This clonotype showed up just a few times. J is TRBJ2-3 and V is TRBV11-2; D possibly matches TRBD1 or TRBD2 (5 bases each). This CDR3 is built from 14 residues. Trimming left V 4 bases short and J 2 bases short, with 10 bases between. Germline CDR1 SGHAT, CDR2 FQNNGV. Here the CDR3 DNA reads TGTGCCAGCAGCTACCGGGACGACACAGATACGCAGTATTTT. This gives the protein CASSYRDDTDTQYF.

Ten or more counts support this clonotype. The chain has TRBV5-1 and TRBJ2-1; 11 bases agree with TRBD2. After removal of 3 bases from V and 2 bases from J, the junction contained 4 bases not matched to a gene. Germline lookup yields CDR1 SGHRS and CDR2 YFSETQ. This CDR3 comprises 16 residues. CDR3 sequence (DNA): TGCGCCAGCAGCTCGCTAGCGGGAGGAACCTACAATGAGCAGTTCTTC. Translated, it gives CASSSLAGGTYNEQFF.

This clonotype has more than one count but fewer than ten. The chain's CDR3 is CASSLLGAASYNEQFF. CDR3 in DNA: TGTGCCAGCAGCTTGCTGGGGGCCGCGTCCTACAATGAGCAGTTCTTC. This sequence joins TRBV5-6 and TRBJ2-1, with D possibly matching TRBD1 (6 bases). Germline V gives CDR1 SGHDT, CDR2 YYEEEE. Trimming cost V 1 base and J 1 base, with 12 bases left between them. The CDR3 totals 16 residues.

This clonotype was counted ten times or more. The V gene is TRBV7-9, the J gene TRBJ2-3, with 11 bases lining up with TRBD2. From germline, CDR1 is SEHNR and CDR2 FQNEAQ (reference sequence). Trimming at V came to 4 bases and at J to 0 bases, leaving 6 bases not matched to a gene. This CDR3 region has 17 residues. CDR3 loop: CASSSLAGGLSTDTQYF. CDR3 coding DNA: TGTGCCAGCAGCTCCCTAGCGGGGGGCCTAAGCACAGATACGCAGTATTTT. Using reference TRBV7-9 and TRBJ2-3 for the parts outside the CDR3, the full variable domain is DTGVSQNPRHKITKRGQNVTFRCDPISEHNRLYWYRQTLGQGPEFLTYFQNEAQLEKSRLLSDRFSAERPKGSFSTLEIQRTEQGDSAMYLCASSSLAGGLSTDTQYFGPGTRLTVL.

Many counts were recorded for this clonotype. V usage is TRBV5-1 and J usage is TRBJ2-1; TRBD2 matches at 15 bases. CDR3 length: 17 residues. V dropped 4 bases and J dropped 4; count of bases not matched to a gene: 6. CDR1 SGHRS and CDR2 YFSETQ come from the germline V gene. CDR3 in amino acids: CASSGTSGRRLYNEQFF. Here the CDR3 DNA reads TGCGCCAGCAGCGGGACTAGCGGGAGGCGTTTGTACAATGAGCAGTTCTTC.

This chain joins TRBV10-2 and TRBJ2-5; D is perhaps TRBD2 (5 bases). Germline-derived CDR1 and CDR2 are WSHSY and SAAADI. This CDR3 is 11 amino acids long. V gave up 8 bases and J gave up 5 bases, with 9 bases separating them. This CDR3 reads CASVRGETQYF. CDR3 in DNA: TGCGCCAGCGTGCGAGGGGAGACCCAGTACTTC.

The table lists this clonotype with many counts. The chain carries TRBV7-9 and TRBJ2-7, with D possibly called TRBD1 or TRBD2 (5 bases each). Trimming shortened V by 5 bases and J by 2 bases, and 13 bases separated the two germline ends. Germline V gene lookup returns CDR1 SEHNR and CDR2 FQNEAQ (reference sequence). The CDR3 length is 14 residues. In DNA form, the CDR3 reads TGTGCCAGCAGCCTTTCGGGACCACCCTACGAGCAGTACTTC. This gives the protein CASSLSGPPYEQYF. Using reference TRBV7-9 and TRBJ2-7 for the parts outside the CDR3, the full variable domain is DTGVSQNPRHKITKRGQNVTFRCDPISEHNRLYWYRQTLGQGPEFLTYFQNEAQLEKSRLLSDRFSAERPKGSFSTLEIQRTEQGDSAMYLCASSLSGPPYEQYFGPGTRLTVT.

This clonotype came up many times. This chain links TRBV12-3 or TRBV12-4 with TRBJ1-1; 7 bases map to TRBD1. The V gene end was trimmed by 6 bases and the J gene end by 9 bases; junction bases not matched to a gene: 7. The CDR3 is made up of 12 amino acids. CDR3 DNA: TGTGCCAGCAGCCCGACAGGGACGAAAGCTTTCTTT. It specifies CASSPTGTKAFF.

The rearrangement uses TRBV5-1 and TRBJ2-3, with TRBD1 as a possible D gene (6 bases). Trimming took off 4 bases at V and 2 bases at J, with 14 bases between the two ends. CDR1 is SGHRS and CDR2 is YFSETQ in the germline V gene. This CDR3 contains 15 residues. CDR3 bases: TGCGCCAGCAGCCAGGGGACCCGCAACACAGATACGCAGTATTTT. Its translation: CASSQGTRNTDTQYF.

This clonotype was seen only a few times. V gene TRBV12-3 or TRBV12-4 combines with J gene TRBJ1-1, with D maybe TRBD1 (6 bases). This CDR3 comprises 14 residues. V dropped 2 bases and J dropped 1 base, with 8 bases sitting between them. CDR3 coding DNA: TGTGCCAGCAGTTTATCAGGGGAGAACACTGAAGCTTTCTTT. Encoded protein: CASSLSGENTEAFF.

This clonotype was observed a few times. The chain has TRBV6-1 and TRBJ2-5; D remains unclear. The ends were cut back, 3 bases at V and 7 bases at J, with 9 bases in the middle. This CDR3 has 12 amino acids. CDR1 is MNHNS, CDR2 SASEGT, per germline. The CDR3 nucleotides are TGTGCCAGCAGTGAGTGGGGTGGGACCCAGTACTTC. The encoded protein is CASSEWGGTQYF.

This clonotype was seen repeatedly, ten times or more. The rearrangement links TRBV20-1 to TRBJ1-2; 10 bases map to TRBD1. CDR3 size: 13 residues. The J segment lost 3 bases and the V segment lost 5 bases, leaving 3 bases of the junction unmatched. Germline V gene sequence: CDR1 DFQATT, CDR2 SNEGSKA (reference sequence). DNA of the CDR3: TGCAGTGCTCGGACAGGGGGTGACTATGGCTACACCTTC. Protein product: CSARTGGDYGYTF.

The CDR3 region is CATSEQRATGTYNEQFF. CDR3 sequence (DNA): TGTGCCACCAGTGAACAAAGGGCAACGGGAACCTACAATGAGCAGTTCTTC. V gene TRBV24-1 combines with J gene TRBJ2-1; TRBD2 is a possible D gene (5 bases). Germline V gives CDR1 KGHDR, CDR2 SFDVKD. The CDR3 length is 17 residues. The ends were cut back, 4 bases at V and 2 bases at J, with 17 bases in the middle.

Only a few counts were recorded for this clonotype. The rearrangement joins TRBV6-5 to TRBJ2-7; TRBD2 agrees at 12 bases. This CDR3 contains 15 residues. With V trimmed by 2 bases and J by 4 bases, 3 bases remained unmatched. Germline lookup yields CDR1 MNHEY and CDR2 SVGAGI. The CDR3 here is CASSYGLAGGYEQYF. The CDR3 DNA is TGTGCCAGCAGTTACGGTCTAGCGGGAGGGTACGAGCAGTACTTC.

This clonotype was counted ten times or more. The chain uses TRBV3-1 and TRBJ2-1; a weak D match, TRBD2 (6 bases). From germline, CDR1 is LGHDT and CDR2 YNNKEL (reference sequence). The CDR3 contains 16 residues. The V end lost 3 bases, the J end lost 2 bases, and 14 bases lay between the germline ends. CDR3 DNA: TGTGCCAGCAGCCACCTACTAGCTATTCCCTACAATGAGCAGTTCTTC. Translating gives CASSHLLAIPYNEQFF.

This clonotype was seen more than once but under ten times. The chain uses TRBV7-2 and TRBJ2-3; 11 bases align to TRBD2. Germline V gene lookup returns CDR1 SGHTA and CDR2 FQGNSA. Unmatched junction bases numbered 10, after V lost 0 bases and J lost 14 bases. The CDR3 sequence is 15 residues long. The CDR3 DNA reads TGTGCCAGCAGCTTAGCGCTGAGTCTAGCGGGAGGTGCGTATTTT. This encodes CASSLALSLAGGAYF.

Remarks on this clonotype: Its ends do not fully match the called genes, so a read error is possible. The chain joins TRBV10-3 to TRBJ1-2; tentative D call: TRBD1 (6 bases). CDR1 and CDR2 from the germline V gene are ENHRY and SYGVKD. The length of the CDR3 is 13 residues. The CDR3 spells CAISVGGNDGYTF. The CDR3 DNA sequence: TGTGCCATCAGTGTAGGGGGTAACGATGGCTACACCTTC.

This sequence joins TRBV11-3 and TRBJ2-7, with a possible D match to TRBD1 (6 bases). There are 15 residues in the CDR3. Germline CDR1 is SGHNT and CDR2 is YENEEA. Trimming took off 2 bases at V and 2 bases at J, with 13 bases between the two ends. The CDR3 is CASSLTGIITYEQYF. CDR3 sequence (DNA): TGTGCCAGCAGCTTAACAGGGATCATAACCTACGAGCAGTACTTC.

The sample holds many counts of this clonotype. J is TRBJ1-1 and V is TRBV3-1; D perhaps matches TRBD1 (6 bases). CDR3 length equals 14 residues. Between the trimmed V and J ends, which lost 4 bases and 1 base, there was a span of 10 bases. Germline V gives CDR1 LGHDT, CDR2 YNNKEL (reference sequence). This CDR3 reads CASSREQGNTEAFF. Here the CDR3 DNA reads TGTGCCAGCAGCCGCGAACAGGGGAACACTGAAGCTTTCTTT.